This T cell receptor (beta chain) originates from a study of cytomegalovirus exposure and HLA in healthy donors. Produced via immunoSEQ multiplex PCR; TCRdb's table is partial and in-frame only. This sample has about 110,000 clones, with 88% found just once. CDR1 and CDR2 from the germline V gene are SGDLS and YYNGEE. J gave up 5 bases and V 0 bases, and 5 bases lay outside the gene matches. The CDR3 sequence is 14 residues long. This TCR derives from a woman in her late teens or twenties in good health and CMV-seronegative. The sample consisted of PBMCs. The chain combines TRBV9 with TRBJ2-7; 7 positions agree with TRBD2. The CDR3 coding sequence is TGTGCCAGCAGCGTAGGGACTAGAGTAGACGAGCAGTACTTC. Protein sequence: CASSVGTRVDEQYF. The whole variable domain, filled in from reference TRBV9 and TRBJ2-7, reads DSGVTQTPKHLITATGQRVTLRCSPRSGDLSVYWYQQSLDQGLQFLIQYYNGEERAKGNILERFSAQQFPDLHSELNLSSLELGDSALYFCASSVGTRVDEQYFGPGTRLTVT.